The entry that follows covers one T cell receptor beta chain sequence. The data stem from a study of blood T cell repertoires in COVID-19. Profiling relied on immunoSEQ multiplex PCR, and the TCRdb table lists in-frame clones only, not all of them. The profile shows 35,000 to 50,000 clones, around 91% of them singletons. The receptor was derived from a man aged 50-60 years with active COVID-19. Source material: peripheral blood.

In DNA, the CDR3 is TGTGCCAGCAGCTTGCCCGGGACAGATATAGAGACCCAGTACTTC. It specifies CASSLPGTDIETQYF. This rearrangement joins TRBV5-4 to TRBJ2-5; 7 nucleotides line up with TRBD1. J gave up 4 bases and V 1 base, and 7 bases lay outside the gene matches. Germline CDR1 reads SGHNT; CDR2 reads YYREEE (reference sequence). The CDR3 loop spans 15 amino acids.